Listed below are T cell receptor beta chains from one sample, sequenced in a study of spatial heterogeneity in lung cancer. TCRdb fed the 5' RACE reads into MiXCR, producing one record per CDR3 protein. Counted here are some 7,000 distinct CDR3 sequences, around 15% occurring once; the ten biggest clones make up roughly 10%. Material: lung tumor tissue, obtained at surgery. These receptors all stem from a female donor with early-stage non-small cell lung cancer. Each CDR3 is given with its conserved first and last residue. D genes are given only for firm matches. Clone size is given for some rows only: seen once, a few or many times, or a class if the clone is expanded.

abundance: -
d_gene: -
v_gene: TRBV28
j_gene: TRBJ1-4
CDR3nt: TGTGCCAGCAGTTTGGTCAAACCGGGAGGACTGTTTTTT
CDR3aa: CASSLVKPGGLFF

abundance: medium-sized
d_gene: TRBD1
v_gene: TRBV5-1
j_gene: TRBJ1-3
CDR3nt: TGCGCCAGCAGCTTCTCCGGGACAGGGGCTGGAAACACCATATATTTT
CDR3aa: CASSFSGTGAGNTIYF

abundance: many
d_gene: -
v_gene: TRBV6-5
j_gene: TRBJ2-6
CDR3nt: TGTGCCAGCAGTCGAGAGACCCGCCGGGGGGCCAACGTCCTGACTTTC
CDR3aa: CASSRETRRGANVLTF

abundance: -
d_gene: -
v_gene: TRBV30
j_gene: TRBJ2-6
CDR3nt: TGTGCCTGGTCAACGATCTCTGGGGCCAACGTCCTGACTTTC
CDR3aa: CAWSTISGANVLTF

abundance: many
d_gene: -
v_gene: TRBV6-5
j_gene: TRBJ1-1
CDR3nt: TGTGCCAGCGGGGGCTCGATTCGGAACACTGAAGCTTTCTTT
CDR3aa: CASGGSIRNTEAFF

abundance: medium-sized
d_gene: -
v_gene: TRBV2
j_gene: TRBJ2-1
CDR3nt: TGTGCCAGCAGTGAGGTACTAGTGGGGGGCAATGAGCAGTTCTTC
CDR3aa: CASSEVLVGGNEQFF

abundance: many
d_gene: TRBD1
v_gene: TRBV19
j_gene: TRBJ1-6
CDR3nt: TGTGCCAGTTGTTGGACAGGGAATTCACCCCTCCACTTT
CDR3aa: CASCWTGNSPLHF

abundance: -
d_gene: TRBD2
v_gene: TRBV4-3
j_gene: TRBJ2-1
CDR3nt: TGCGCCAGCAGCCAACTCCCGACTAGCGGGACTAGAGTCTTC
CDR3aa: CASSQLPTSGTRVF

abundance: many
d_gene: -
v_gene: TRBV27
j_gene: TRBJ1-4
CDR3nt: TGTGCCAGCAGCACAACAGGGAATAATGAAAAACTGTTTTTT
CDR3aa: CASSTTGNNEKLFF

abundance: medium-sized
d_gene: TRBD1
v_gene: TRBV7-3
j_gene: TRBJ1-1
CDR3nt: TGTGCCAGCAGCCCCCGGACAGGGGTGAACACTGAAGCTTTCTTT
CDR3aa: CASSPRTGVNTEAFF

abundance: many
d_gene: -
v_gene: TRBV28
j_gene: TRBJ2-3
CDR3nt: TGTGCCAGCAGTTTATTCCGGGCATCTCGAGACGATACGCAGTATTTT
CDR3aa: CASSLFRASRDDTQYF

abundance: -
d_gene: TRBD1
v_gene: TRBV7-9
j_gene: TRBJ2-3
CDR3nt: TGTGCCAGCAGCTACCGGACAGGGGTATCCGGCACAGATACGCAGTATTTT
CDR3aa: CASSYRTGVSGTDTQYF

abundance: many
d_gene: -
v_gene: TRBV4-1
j_gene: TRBJ2-7
CDR3nt: TGCGCCAGCAGCCGTGGTGGGGGTTACTCCTACGAGCAGTACTTC
CDR3aa: CASSRGGGYSYEQYF

abundance: many
d_gene: TRBD2
v_gene: TRBV5-8
j_gene: TRBJ2-3
CDR3nt: TGTGCCAGCAGTTTTCTAGCGGGGGAGACAGATACGCAGTATTTT
CDR3aa: CASSFLAGETDTQYF

abundance: medium-sized
d_gene: -
v_gene: TRBV7-7
j_gene: TRBJ2-1
CDR3nt: TGTGCTAGCAGCTTAGCACTGGACTCCTACAATGAGCAGTTCTTC
CDR3aa: CASSLALDSYNEQFF

abundance: medium-sized
d_gene: TRBD2
v_gene: TRBV11-2
j_gene: TRBJ2-3
CDR3nt: TGTGCCAGCAGCTTAGTAACTAGCGGGGTCACAGATACGCAGTATTTT
CDR3aa: CASSLVTSGVTDTQYF

abundance: -
d_gene: -
v_gene: TRBV6-1
j_gene: TRBJ1-4
CDR3nt: TGTGCCAGCAGTGAGGCCCGGGTTCGGGAAAAACTGTTTTTT
CDR3aa: CASSEARVREKLFF

abundance: medium-sized
d_gene: TRBD1
v_gene: TRBV7-9
j_gene: TRBJ2-1
CDR3nt: TGTGCCAGCAGCTTCGTTCGAGGGGGCCCTAATGAGCAGTTCTTC
CDR3aa: CASSFVRGGPNEQFF

abundance: medium-sized
d_gene: -
v_gene: TRBV29-1
j_gene: TRBJ1-3
CDR3nt: TGCAGCGTTGCCACGACACGGGGTCATAGCTCTGGAAACACCATATATTTT
CDR3aa: CSVATTRGHSSGNTIYF

abundance: many
d_gene: -
v_gene: TRBV2
j_gene: TRBJ2-1
CDR3nt: TGTGCCAGCAGTGACCAAGCTAGGAAAAATGAGCAGTTCTTC
CDR3aa: CASSDQARKNEQFF

abundance: many
d_gene: TRBD1
v_gene: TRBV5-4
j_gene: TRBJ2-2
CDR3nt: TGTGCCAGCAGCTTGGACAGGGGAAACACCGGGGAGCTGTTTTTT
CDR3aa: CASSLDRGNTGELFF

abundance: many
d_gene: TRBD1
v_gene: TRBV5-6
j_gene: TRBJ2-7
CDR3nt: TGTGCCAGCAGAGTGACAGGGGGAATCTACGAGCAGTACTTC
CDR3aa: CASRVTGGIYEQYF

abundance: -
d_gene: -
v_gene: TRBV7-3
j_gene: TRBJ2-1
CDR3nt: TGTGCCAGCAGCGCCGACCGGGCGCAGACCTACAATGAGCAGTTCTTC
CDR3aa: CASSADRAQTYNEQFF

abundance: medium-sized
d_gene: -
v_gene: TRBV20-1
j_gene: TRBJ2-7
CDR3nt: TGCAGTGCTAGCCCCGGGGGATACGAGCAGTACTTC
CDR3aa: CSASPGGYEQYF

abundance: few
d_gene: -
v_gene: TRBV6-5
j_gene: TRBJ1-1
CDR3nt: TGTGCCAGCAGTTTTGTCGGGCAGTTGAACACTGAAGCTTTCTTT
CDR3aa: CASSFVGQLNTEAFF

abundance: many
d_gene: TRBD1
v_gene: TRBV5-1
j_gene: TRBJ2-7
CDR3nt: TGCGCCAGCAGCTTGGCCGGGACAGGATACTACGAGCAGTACTTC
CDR3aa: CASSLAGTGYYEQYF

abundance: many
d_gene: -
v_gene: TRBV11-2
j_gene: TRBJ1-3
CDR3nt: TGTGCCAGCAGCTTTGGAATAGACTCTGGAAACACCATATATTTT
CDR3aa: CASSFGIDSGNTIYF

abundance: -
d_gene: -
v_gene: TRBV5-4
j_gene: TRBJ2-2
CDR3nt: TGTGCCAGCAGCTCGGAGGAAGGGTTGAACACCGGGGAGCTGTTTTTT
CDR3aa: CASSSEEGLNTGELFF

abundance: medium-sized
d_gene: -
v_gene: TRBV7-2
j_gene: TRBJ1-2
CDR3nt: TGTGCCAGCAGCCCAGGGGCCAGAGCTAACTATGGCTACACCTTC
CDR3aa: CASSPGARANYGYTF

abundance: medium-sized
d_gene: TRBD1
v_gene: TRBV12-3/TRBV12-4
j_gene: TRBJ2-7
CDR3nt: TGTGCCAGCAGTTTAGCCGACAGGGTAGGCGAGCAGTACTTC
CDR3aa: CASSLADRVGEQYF

abundance: medium-sized
d_gene: -
v_gene: TRBV14
j_gene: TRBJ2-6
CDR3nt: TGTGCCAGCAGCCGACAGGGAGGTAGTACCCCTGGGGCCAACGTCCTGACTTTC
CDR3aa: CASSRQGGSTPGANVLTF